A single sample gave rise to the 26 T cell receptor beta chains below, sequenced in a study of T cell responses to AZD1222 COVID-19 vaccine. Repertoires were generated with immunoSEQ multiplex PCR, while TCRdb's copy carries only in-frame clones and drops some. The sample contains tens of thousands of clones, about 88% of which appear only once. The specimen comprised peripheral blood, sampled 28 days after the second AZD1222 dose. The receptors originated from an adult who received the AZD1222 COVID-19 vaccine.

The rearrangement links TRBV28 to TRBJ1-5; 10 bases are a match to TRBD1. CDR1 and CDR2 from the germline V gene are MDHEN and SYDVKM. The J segment lost 4 bases and the V segment lost 3 bases, leaving 6 bases of the junction unmatched. CDR3 length: 16 residues. The CDR3 DNA follows: TGTGCCAGCAGTTTGCCCGACAGGGGGCTTAATCAGCCCCAGCATTTT. Translation gives CASSLPDRGLNQPQHF.

The genes are TRBV6-6 and TRBJ1-2; D not certain. The V gene lost 0 bases and the J gene lost 2 bases, with 7 bases spanning the gap. The CDR3 contains 14 residues. Germline V gives CDR1 MNHNY, CDR2 SVGAGI (reference sequence). The CDR3 spells CASSYSSANYGYTF. The CDR3 DNA reads as TGTGCCAGCAGTTACTCCTCAGCCAACTATGGCTACACCTTC.

CDR3 bases: TGTGCCACCAGGGGTATCTACAACAATGAGCAGTTCTTC. It yields the protein CATRGIYNNEQFF. The chain couples TRBV24-1 to TRBJ2-1; the D is unclear. V lost 7 bases to trimming and J lost 5 bases, with 11 bases between them. This CDR3 region has 13 residues. Germline V CDR1 and CDR2: KGHDR, SFDVKD.

The chain has TRBV7-9 and TRBJ1-2; D uncertain. The V gene lost 1 base and the J gene lost 1 base, with 4 bases spanning the gap. The CDR3 contains 13 residues. Germline V CDR1 and CDR2: SEHNR, FQNEAQ (reference sequence). The CDR3 sequence is CASSLGHNYGYTF. For the CDR3, the DNA is TGTGCCAGCAGCTTAGGGCATAACTATGGCTACACCTTC.

The chain recombines TRBV23-1 with TRBJ1-2; no firm D call. TRBV23-1 is filed as an ORF, its function uncertain. CDR3 length equals 15 residues. The germline V and J ends were trimmed by 3 bases and 0 bases, with 11 bases remaining between them. CDR3 amino acids: CASSQEAGTNYGYTF. CDR3 sequence (DNA): TGCGCCAGCAGTCAGGAGGCAGGTACTAACTATGGCTACACCTTC.

V gene TRBV25-1 combines with J gene TRBJ1-5; a possible D gene is TRBD1 (5 bases). Germline CDR1 is MGHDK and CDR2 is SYGVNS. The CDR3 contains 14 residues. V lost 3 bases and J lost 1, with 7 bases in between. In DNA form, the CDR3 reads TGTGCCAGCAGTGACAGGGCGAGCAATCAGCCCCAGCATTTT. It translates to CASSDRASNQPQHF.

This clone was seen more than once but under ten times. This chain uses TRBV9 with TRBJ2-1; 7 positions agree with TRBD2. This CDR3 contains 14 residues. V shed 4 bases and J 12 bases; nucleotides not matched to a gene: 13. The germline gives CDR1 SGDLS, CDR2 YYNGEE. The CDR3: CASSPGLGVDWQFF. DNA of the CDR3: TGTGCCAGCAGCCCCGGACTAGGAGTGGATTGGCAGTTCTTC.

The V and J genes are TRBV7-3 and TRBJ2-7; perhaps TRBD2 as D (5 bases). The V end was cut by 5 bases, the J end by 2 bases, with 13 bases between. CDR1 is SGHTA, CDR2 FQGTGA, per germline. This CDR3 contains 14 residues. In DNA, the CDR3 is TGTGCCAGCAGCCCCGACCGGGGAACCTACGAGCAGTACTTC. The encoded protein is CASSPDRGTYEQYF.

The chain carries TRBV9 and TRBJ1-2; 8 bases are shared with TRBD1. The CDR3 is made up of 15 amino acids. With V trimmed by 4 bases and J by 8 bases, 13 bases remained unmatched. Per germline, CDR1 SGDLS and CDR2 YYNGEE. The CDR3 here is CASSTQDRDYRGYTF. CDR3 nucleotides: TGTGCCAGCAGCACTCAGGACAGGGATTACCGCGGCTACACCTTC. Combining the CDR3 with reference TRBV9 and TRBJ1-2 gives the whole variable domain DSGVTQTPKHLITATGQRVTLRCSPRSGDLSVYWYQQSLDQGLQFLIQYYNGEERAKGNILERFSAQQFPDLHSELNLSSLELGDSALYFCASSTQDRDYRGYTFGSGTRLTVV.

This chain links TRBV9 with TRBJ1-4, with TRBD1 matching over 9 bases. The CDR3 extends over 15 amino acids. The V gene's germline CDR1 is SGDLS and CDR2 YYNGEE. J was trimmed by 8 bases and V by 2 bases; bases with no gene match: 7. In DNA form, the CDR3 reads TGTGCCAGCAGCGTGACAGGGGGGTATGGAGAAAAACTGTTTTTT. It encodes CASSVTGGYGEKLFF.

The rearrangement joins TRBV28 to TRBJ2-7; D ambiguous. This CDR3 is 14 amino acids long. From germline, CDR1 is MDHEN and CDR2 SYDVKM. V lost 6 bases and J 9 bases, leaving 21 bases between the germline ends. The DNA of the CDR3 is TGTGCCAGCAGCCCCACCGATAAGGGCCTCAGGCAGTACTTC. Translation gives CASSPTDKGLRQYF.

This chain connects TRBV5-1 to TRBJ2-1; D possibly corresponds to TRBD1 (5 bases). This CDR3 has 14 residues. Between the trimmed V and J ends, which lost 4 bases and 2 bases, there was a span of 10 bases. Germline assignment: CDR1 SGHRS and CDR2 YFSETQ. CDR3 DNA sequence: TGCGCCAGCAGCACCGACAGCGCCTACAATGAGCAGTTCTTC. This gives the protein CASSTDSAYNEQFF.

The chain links TRBV27 to TRBJ2-7; D gene uncertain. Germline-derived CDR1 and CDR2 are MNHEY and SMNVEV (reference sequence). This CDR3 has 16 residues. The germline V and J ends were trimmed by 2 bases and 0 bases, with 14 bases remaining between them. The CDR3 spells CASSLRFGDSSYEQYF. The DNA of the CDR3 is TGTGCCAGCAGTTTAAGATTTGGTGACTCCTCCTACGAGCAGTACTTC.

The genes are TRBV6-5 and TRBJ2-3; D not resolved. Trimming took 7 bases from V and 10 from J, leaving 12 bases between them. CDR1 and CDR2 from the germline V gene are MNHEY and SVGAGI. The CDR3 runs to 11 residues. In DNA form, the CDR3 reads TGTGCCAGCACCGAGCTCGAATCGCAGTATTTT. It is translated as CASTELESQYF.

The chain employs TRBV7-2 and TRBJ2-7, with TRBD2 matching 8 bases. V trimming: 1 base; J trimming: 4 bases; junction bases outside the gene matches: 9. CDR1 and CDR2 (germline): SGHTA, FQGNSA. The CDR3 has 16 amino acids. The CDR3 loop reads CASSLGGRAGVYEQYV. The DNA of the CDR3 is TGTGCCAGCAGCTTAGGGGGGCGAGCGGGAGTGTACGAGCAGTACGTC.

This clone was observed a single time. The chain has TRBV18 and TRBJ1-5, with D possibly being TRBD1 (6 bases). This CDR3 spans 14 amino acids. Trimming cost V 6 bases and J 4 bases, with 13 bases left between them. CDR1 is KGHSH and CDR2 is LQKENI in the germline V gene. The CDR3 loop reads CASSLDRSNQPQHF. The DNA for the CDR3 is TGTGCCAGCTCCCTCGACAGGAGTAATCAGCCCCAGCATTTT. Filled out from reference TRBV18 and TRBJ1-5, the complete variable domain reads NAGVMQNPRHLVRRRGQEARLRCSPMKGHSHVYWYRQLPEEGLKFMVYLQKENIIDESGMPKERFSAEFPKEGPSILRIQQVVRGDSAAYFCASSLDRSNQPQHFGDGTRLSIL.

The CDR3 loop reads CASRETSEDTQYF. The CDR3 nucleotides are TGTGCCAGCAGGGAAACTAGCGAAGATACGCAGTATTTT. The chain combines TRBV5-4 with TRBJ2-3; TRBD2 aligns across 7 bases. Trimming at V came to 5 bases and at J to 5 bases, leaving 5 bases not matched to a gene. There are 13 residues in the CDR3. In germline, CDR1 is SGHNT, CDR2 YYREEE (reference sequence).

V gene TRBV14 combines with J gene TRBJ1-2; a weak D match, TRBD1 (6 bases). Germline CDR1 SGHDN, CDR2 FVKESK. This CDR3 has 13 amino acids. The ends were cut back, 4 bases at V and 4 bases at J, with 10 bases in the middle. The CDR3 bases are TGTGCCAGCAGCCCGGGACACCTCTATGGCTACACCTTC. It specifies CASSPGHLYGYTF. Using reference TRBV14 and TRBJ1-2 for the parts outside the CDR3, the full variable domain is EAGVTQFPSHSVIEKGQTVTLRCDPISGHDNLYWYRRVMGKEIKFLLHFVKESKQDESGMPNNRFLAERTGGTYSTLKVQPAELEDSGVYFCASSPGHLYGYTFGSGTRLTVV.

CDR3 sequence: CAWSTSSGANVLTF. DNA of the CDR3: TGTGCCTGGAGTACTAGCTCTGGGGCCAACGTCCTGACTTTC. This chain links TRBV30 with TRBJ2-6; D might be TRBD2 (5 bases). CDR1 is GTSNPN, CDR2 SVGIG, per germline (reference sequence). Trimming took off 2 bases at V and 0 bases at J, with 5 bases between the two ends. The CDR3 consists of 14 residues. The variable domain in full, with the rest retrieved from reference TRBV30 and TRBJ2-6, is SQTIHQWPATLVQPVGSPLSLECTVEGTSNPNLYWYRQAAGRGLQLLFYSVGIGQISSEVPQNLSASRPQDRQFILSSKKLLLSDSGFYLCAWSTSSGANVLTFGAGSRLTVL.

The chain recombines TRBV10-2 with TRBJ2-3; perhaps TRBD1 as D (7 bases). The germline V gene has CDR1 WSHSY and CDR2 SAAADI. V was clipped by 8 bases and J by 2 bases, with 14 bases between them. There are 14 residues in the CDR3. The CDR3 spells CASALRGDTDTQYF. CDR3 nucleotides: TGCGCCAGCGCTCTCAGGGGGGACACAGATACGCAGTATTTT.

As to this clone: Different DNA sequences within this sample yield the same CDR3. This rearrangement joins TRBV5-1 to TRBJ2-3, with 8 nucleotides matching TRBD2. From germline, CDR1 is SGHRS and CDR2 YFSETQ. This CDR3 contains 14 residues. The V gene end was trimmed by 4 bases and the J gene end by 1 base; junction bases not matched to a gene: 2. This CDR3 is CASSISGGTDTQYF. CDR3 sequence (DNA): TGCGCCAGCAGCATTAGCGGGGGCACAGATACGCAGTATTTT.

The chain couples TRBV6-2 or TRBV6-3 to TRBJ2-1, with 9 bases that match TRBD1. Germline loops: CDR1 MNHEY, CDR2 SVGEGT. The CDR3 covers 17 residues. J gave up 0 bases and V 5 bases, and 8 bases lay outside the gene matches. DNA for the CDR3: TGTGCCAGCAGTCCCCCAGGACAGGGGCTCTCCTACAATGAGCAGTTCTTC. It specifies CASSPPGQGLSYNEQFF.

V usage is TRBV7-2 and J usage is TRBJ1-2; D unresolved. CDR3 size: 14 residues. V dropped 5 bases and J dropped 4 bases, with 14 bases sitting between them. Germline CDR1 and CDR2: SGHTA and FQGNSA. The CDR3 region has the DNA TGTGCCAGCAGCCCCGGTGGGGATCTCTATGGCTACACCTTC. Residues: CASSPGGDLYGYTF.

V usage is TRBV30 and J usage is TRBJ1-5; TRBD1 is a possible D gene (6 bases). The CDR3 totals 13 residues. Between the trimmed V and J ends, which lost 2 bases and 6 bases, there was a span of 11 bases. The germline CDR1 and CDR2 sequences are GTSNPN and SVGIG (reference sequence). The CDR3 here is CAWSQGRGQPQHF. The CDR3 bases are TGTGCCTGGAGTCAGGGGAGAGGTCAGCCCCAGCATTTT.

The V and J genes are TRBV5-6 and TRBJ2-5; TRBD1 or TRBD2 may be the D gene (5 bases each). V was pared by 0 bases and J by 1 base, with 13 bases between. This CDR3 is 16 amino acids long. Per germline, CDR1 SGHDT and CDR2 YYEEEE. CDR3 protein: CASSLALGEIQETQYF. The CDR3 coding sequence is TGTGCCAGCAGCTTGGCCTTAGGGGAGATCCAAGAGACCCAGTACTTC.

This clone was seen a single time. The chain joins TRBV7-9 to TRBJ1-1; no definite D call. Trimming left V 5 bases short and J 10 bases short, with 8 bases between. Germline CDR1 reads SEHNR; CDR2 reads FQNEAQ (reference sequence). The CDR3 length is 10 residues. CDR3 region: CASSGESAFF. Written as DNA, the CDR3 is TGTGCCAGCAGCGGGGAGTCAGCTTTCTTT. Based on the CDR3 plus reference TRBV7-9 and TRBJ1-1, the full variable domain is DTGVSQNPRHKITKRGQNVTFRCDPISEHNRLYWYRQTLGQGPEFLTYFQNEAQLEKSRLLSDRFSAERPKGSFSTLEIQRTEQGDSAMYLCASSGESAFFGQGTRLTVV.